What follows is one TCR beta chain and its context. The specificity of this receptor is unknown. The record has no base qualities; no much larger clone is one base away. These data are taken from a study of blood T cell repertoires in COVID-19 (dated by TCRdb to 2020 to 2022). About the investigation overall: The collaborator samples originated in the United States, Italy and Spain and spanned the acute and convalescent phases of COVID-19. The repertoires were made available in a free public database intended to serve as a resource for research on the immune response to SARS-CoV-2. Where available, HLA class I and class II types were taken from metadata supplied by the sample provider and were not determined by assay-based typing. Subjects who had been exposed to COVID-19, were actively infected with it, or had recovered from it provided the deeply sampled blood TCRbeta repertoires that made up the dataset. Nearly every sample came with metadata listing a de-identified subject ID, COVID-19 status, age in years and sex. Samples came from the ongoing ImmuneRACE study (first 160 participants) plus 1,254 subjects from 6 global collaborators. The prospective study material was composed of cDNA or gDNA derived from T cells, B-cell-depleted T cells, or PBMCs.

The collaborating institutions used their own protocols to collect whole blood in K2EDTA tubes. For TCRbeta analysis, collaborator samples were shipped as frozen whole blood, as isolated PBMCs, or as DNA extracted from either sample type. The full study reports these points: The amount of clinical and demographic metadata varied by source and participant and was provided uncurated.

For CDR1 and CDR2, the germline V gene lists MDHEN and SYDVKM. The CDR3, cysteine through phenylalanine, is 12 amino acids long. CDR3 DNA is the only sequence kept; it has 36 bases, read in frame from the first base. A distance of 10 bases separates the germline ends of V and J, which lose 6 bases and 5 bases respectively. TCRbeta CDR3 regions were amplified from genomic DNA by means of the immunoSEQ Assay, a bias-controlled multiplex PCR. The authors' pipeline ran thus. The number of nucleated cells in each sample was estimated by amplification of reference gene primers within the assay. To quantify the absolute abundance of each unique TCRbeta CDR3 rearrangement, sequence reads were collapsed and filtered. For each sample, productive Simpson clonality was calculated by taking the square root of Simpson's diversity index across productive rearrangements. What TCRdb holds here is the immuneACCESS table cut down to in-frame rearrangements. Part of the clones is not present; checked against another copy, under half of the missing clones reflect an unresolved V gene, and the others are unexplained. From that table come the V and J calls and clone size; the DNA was used to work out D and trimming. The sample table shows more than 85,000 clones, and 60% to 80% are seen once. The ten largest make up roughly 4.2% of the sample.

The sample taken for sequencing was peripheral blood. The origin of this receptor is a woman between 45 and 60 years old with acute or convalescent COVID-19. The chain joins TRBV28 to TRBJ2-5; D gene: possibly TRBD2, on 5 matching bases. CDR3 sequence: CASSGVGETQYF. The sequenced DNA is TGTGCCAGCAGCGGGGTCGGGGAGACCCAGTACTTC. With all but the CDR3 taken from the reference TRBV28 and TRBJ2-5 genes, the full variable domain is: DVKVTQSSRYLVKRTGEKVFLECVQDMDHENMFWYRQDPGLGLRLIYFSYDVKMKEKGDIPEGYSVSREKKERFSLILESASTNQTSMYLCASSGVGETQYFGPGTRLLVL.